Below, 18 T cell receptor beta chains from the same sample are listed, as sequenced in a study of blood T cell repertoires in COVID-19. Produced via immunoSEQ multiplex PCR; TCRdb's table is partial and in-frame only. The table has more than 95,000 clones, approximately 81% seen once. The sequenced sample was peripheral blood. The origin of the receptors is a man older than 75 with COVID-19, enrolled during active disease.

The chain recombines TRBV7-8 with TRBJ2-5, with 9 bases fitting TRBD2. Trimming took 5 bases from V and 3 from J; bases not matched to a gene: 10. CDR3 length equals 16 residues. The germline CDR1 and CDR2 sequences are SGHVS and FQNEAQ. The CDR3 bases are TGTGCCAGCAGCCGTAGGCTGGGCGGGAGGGAAGAGACCCAGTACTTC. Its translation: CASSRRLGGREETQYF.

The DNA of the CDR3 is TGTGCCAGCAGTCCGAGGCAGGGGGGAGAGACCCAGTACTTC. It yields the protein CASSPRQGGETQYF. The chain has TRBV6-6 and TRBJ2-5, with TRBD1 as a possible D gene (7 bases). CDR3 size: 14 residues. The germline V and J ends were trimmed by 5 bases and 4 bases, with 14 bases remaining between them. Germline-derived CDR1 and CDR2 are MNHNY and SVGAGI (reference sequence).

The J gene is TRBJ2-1, the V gene TRBV11-3; 11 nucleotides align to TRBD2. Losses at the gene ends were 5 bases for V and 3 bases for J; bases not matched to a gene: 9. Germline CDR1 SGHNT, CDR2 YENEEA. CDR3 length equals 17 residues. The CDR3 DNA reads TGTGCCAGCAGCCCTAACTCCGGGACTAGCGGCTACAATGAGCAGTTCTTC. Protein product: CASSPNSGTSGYNEQFF.

V usage is TRBV6-6 and J usage is TRBJ1-2; D call uncertain. Germline V gives CDR1 MNHNY, CDR2 SVGAGI (reference sequence). V was clipped by 6 bases and J by 7 bases, with 9 bases between them. This CDR3 is 11 amino acids long. The CDR3 here is CASRERSGYTF. In nucleotides, the CDR3 is TGTGCCAGCAGAGAAAGGAGTGGCTACACCTTC.

This chain uses TRBV5-8 with TRBJ1-1; 11 bases are a match to TRBD1. After removal of 4 bases from V and 4 bases from J, the junction contained 9 bases not matched to a gene. Per the germline V gene, CDR1 is SGHTS and CDR2 is YDEGEE. This CDR3 contains 16 residues. The CDR3 loop reads CASSNRDRGVGTEAFF. The CDR3 DNA sequence: TGTGCCAGCAGCAACCGGGACAGGGGGGTCGGCACTGAAGCTTTCTTT.

This chain joins TRBV6-5 and TRBJ1-1, with TRBD1 matching over 7 bases. Per germline, CDR1 MNHEY and CDR2 SVGAGI. J was trimmed by 7 bases and V by 5 bases; bases with no gene match: 10. This CDR3 spans 14 amino acids. CDR3 nucleotide sequence: TGTGCCAGCAGTCTGGTGGGGACAGAAGATGAAGCTTTCTTT. It encodes CASSLVGTEDEAFF.

The chain couples TRBV9 to TRBJ2-2, with a tentative D call TRBD2 (5 bases). CDR1 is SGDLS, CDR2 YYNGEE, per germline. CDR3 length: 16 amino acids. Deletions cut 4 bases from V and 1 base from J, with 14 bases between. The CDR3 DNA reads as TGTGCCAGCAGCTCAACCCGGAGCGGGAACACCGGGGAGCTGTTTTTT. Translating it yields CASSSTRSGNTGELFF. The full variable domain, completed using reference TRBV9 and TRBJ2-2, is DSGVTQTPKHLITATGQRVTLRCSPRSGDLSVYWYQQSLDQGLQFLIQYYNGEERAKGNILERFSAQQFPDLHSELNLSSLELGDSALYFCASSSTRSGNTGELFFGEGSRLTVL.

This chain joins TRBV12-3 or TRBV12-4 and TRBJ1-1; 8 bases map to TRBD1. Losses at the gene ends were 5 bases for V and 11 bases for J; bases not matched to a gene: 10. The CDR3 is made up of 13 amino acids. Here the CDR3 reads CASSAWTGMTAFF. As DNA, the CDR3 is TGTGCCAGCAGTGCCTGGACAGGGATGACGGCTTTCTTT.

J is TRBJ2-1 and V is TRBV6-5, with 10 bases matching TRBD1. The CDR3 has 15 residues. The germline V gene has CDR1 MNHEY and CDR2 SVGAGI. With 9 bases clipped from V and 2 bases from J, the junction kept 7 bases outside the gene matches. CDR3 region: CASKGGTGAYNEQFF. The DNA for the CDR3 is TGTGCCAGTAAAGGAGGGACAGGGGCCTACAATGAGCAGTTCTTC.

V and J are TRBV2 and TRBJ2-7, with 7 positions matching TRBD2. The germline gives CDR1 SNHLY, CDR2 FYNNEI. This CDR3 is built from 14 residues. The V gene end was trimmed by 7 bases and the J gene end by 1 base; junction bases not matched to a gene: 7. The CDR3 region is CASTGLERSYEQYF. The CDR3 DNA sequence: TGTGCCAGCACAGGACTAGAAAGGTCCTACGAGCAGTACTTC. Together with reference TRBV2 and TRBJ2-7, the CDR3 gives the full variable domain: EPEVTQTPSHQVTQMGQEVILRCVPISNHLYFYWYRQILGQKVEFLVSFYNNEISEKSEIFDDQFSVERPDGSNFTLKIRSTKLEDSAMYFCASTGLERSYEQYFGPGTRLTVT.

This clone showed up just a few times. The V call is TRBV28, the J call TRBJ2-1; 7 positions match TRBD1. The germline V gene has CDR1 MDHEN and CDR2 SYDVKM. The CDR3 covers 11 residues. Trimming removed 3 bases from V and 15 bases from J; junction bases left unmatched: 5. CDR3: CASSFQDRRFF. Here the CDR3 DNA reads TGTGCCAGCAGTTTCCAGGACAGGCGGTTCTTC.

The chain joins TRBV7-9 to TRBJ1-2, with TRBD1 matching 8 bases. The CDR3 sequence is 14 residues long. The germline gives CDR1 SEHNR, CDR2 FQNEAQ (reference sequence). With V trimmed by 5 bases and J by 8 bases, 10 bases remained unmatched. The CDR3 nucleotides read TGTGCCAGCAGCACGTCGACAGGGGCGGAGGGCTACACCTTC. It is translated as CASSTSTGAEGYTF.

V usage is TRBV19 and J usage is TRBJ2-3, with D maybe TRBD1 (6 bases). CDR1 and CDR2 (germline): LNHDA, SQIVND (reference sequence). The CDR3 has 15 amino acids. V was cut by 5 bases and J by 2 bases, with 14 bases left in between. The CDR3 coding sequence is TGTGCCAGTAGTTGGGGACACCTACCCACAGATACGCAGTATTTT. Protein product: CASSWGHLPTDTQYF.

This rearrangement joins TRBV5-1 to TRBJ2-1, with 11 bases matching TRBD2. With 2 bases clipped from V and 1 base from J, the junction kept 5 bases outside the gene matches. CDR3 length: 17 residues. The germline CDR1 and CDR2 sequences are SGHRS and YFSETQ. CDR3 DNA: TGCGCCAGCAGCTTAGAGGGACTAGCGGCATCCTACAATGAGCAGTTCTTC. Translation: CASSLEGLAASYNEQFF. Variable domain in full (rest from reference TRBV5-1 and TRBJ2-1): KAGVTQTPRYLIKTRGQQVTLSCSPISGHRSVSWYQQTPGQGLQFLFEYFSETQRNKGNFPGRFSGRQFSNSRSEMNVSTLELGDSALYLCASSLEGLAASYNEQFFGPGTRLTVL.

The table lists this clone with a count of one. V usage is TRBV4-3 and J usage is TRBJ2-3; D possibly corresponds to TRBD2 (6 bases). Germline CDR1 is LGHNA and CDR2 is YSLEER. Trimming removed 0 bases at V and 2 bases at J, with 9 bases between. This CDR3 has 15 amino acids. This CDR3 is CASSQEWRDTDTQYF. The CDR3 bases are TGCGCCAGCAGCCAAGAATGGAGGGACACAGATACGCAGTATTTT.

The chain couples TRBV10-3 to TRBJ1-5; D gene unclear. This CDR3 is built from 14 residues. The germline V gene has CDR1 ENHRY and CDR2 SYGVKD. Trimming shortened V by 2 bases and J by 2 bases, and 7 bases separated the two germline ends. The CDR3: CAISEQVRNQPQHF. The CDR3 DNA reads TGTGCCATCAGTGAGCAGGTTCGCAATCAGCCCCAGCATTTT.

The CDR3 DNA reads as TGTGCCAGCCGGCGGGGGGCGAACCAAGAGACCCAGTACTTC. This translates into CASRRGANQETQYF. J is TRBJ2-5 and V is TRBV6-5; the match to TRBD2 covers 8 bases. J was trimmed by 0 bases and V by 8 bases; bases with no gene match: 5. Germline CDR1 MNHEY, CDR2 SVGAGI. The CDR3 loop spans 14 amino acids.

The rearrangement uses TRBV7-9 and TRBJ2-7, with 8 bases lining up with TRBD1. This CDR3 region has 15 residues. CDR1 is SEHNR, CDR2 FQNEAQ, per germline (reference sequence). J gave up 6 bases and V 8 bases, and 15 bases lay outside the gene matches. The CDR3: CASSTGTGNMVEQYF. CDR3 DNA sequence: TGTGCCAGCTCGACCGGGACAGGTAATATGGTCGAGCAGTACTTC.